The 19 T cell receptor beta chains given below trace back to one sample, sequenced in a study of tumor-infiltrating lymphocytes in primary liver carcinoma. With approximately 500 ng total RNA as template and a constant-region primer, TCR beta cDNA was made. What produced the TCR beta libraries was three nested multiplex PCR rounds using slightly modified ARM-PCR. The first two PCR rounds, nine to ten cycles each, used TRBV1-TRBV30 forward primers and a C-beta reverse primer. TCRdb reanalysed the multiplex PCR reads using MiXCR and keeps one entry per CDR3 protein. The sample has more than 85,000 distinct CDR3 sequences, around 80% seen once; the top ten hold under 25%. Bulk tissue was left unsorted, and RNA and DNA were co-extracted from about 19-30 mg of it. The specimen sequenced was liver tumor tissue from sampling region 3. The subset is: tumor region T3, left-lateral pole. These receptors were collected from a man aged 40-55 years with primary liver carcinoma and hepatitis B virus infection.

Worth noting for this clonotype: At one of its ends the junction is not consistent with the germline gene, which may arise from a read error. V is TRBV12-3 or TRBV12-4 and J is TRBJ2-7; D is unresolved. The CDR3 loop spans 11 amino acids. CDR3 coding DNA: TGTGCTAGCAGATCCACCTACGAGCAGTACTTC. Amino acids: CASRSTYEQYF.

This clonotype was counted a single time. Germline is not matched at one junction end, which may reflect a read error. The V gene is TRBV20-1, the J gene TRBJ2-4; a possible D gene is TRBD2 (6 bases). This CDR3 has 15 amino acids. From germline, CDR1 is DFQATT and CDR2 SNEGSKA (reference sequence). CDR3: CNARGPRDYKNIQYF. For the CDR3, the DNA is TGCAATGCTAGAGGTCCGCGGGATTACAAAAACATTCAGTACTTC.

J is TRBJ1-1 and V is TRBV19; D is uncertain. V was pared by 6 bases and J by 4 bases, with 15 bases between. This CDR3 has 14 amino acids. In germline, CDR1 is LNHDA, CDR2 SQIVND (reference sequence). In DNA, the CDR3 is TGTGCCAGTAGGTTTTCTCGGGGAGGCACTGAAGCTTTCTTT. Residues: CASRFSRGGTEAFF.

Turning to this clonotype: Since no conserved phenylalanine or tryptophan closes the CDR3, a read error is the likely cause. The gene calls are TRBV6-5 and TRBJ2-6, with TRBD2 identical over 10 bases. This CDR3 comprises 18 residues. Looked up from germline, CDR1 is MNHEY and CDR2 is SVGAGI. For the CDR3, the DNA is TGCGCCAGCAGTTACAATCCTAGCGGGAGTACTGGGGCCGACGTCCTGACTTTA. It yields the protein CASSYNPSGSTGADVLTL.

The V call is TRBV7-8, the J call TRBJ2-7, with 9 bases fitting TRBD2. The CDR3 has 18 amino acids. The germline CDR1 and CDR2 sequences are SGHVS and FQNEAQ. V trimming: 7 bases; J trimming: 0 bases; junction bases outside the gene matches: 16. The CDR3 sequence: CASIPRISGSMSSYEQYF. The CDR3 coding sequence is TGTGCCAGCATCCCTCGGATTAGCGGGAGTATGAGCTCCTACGAGCAGTACTTC.

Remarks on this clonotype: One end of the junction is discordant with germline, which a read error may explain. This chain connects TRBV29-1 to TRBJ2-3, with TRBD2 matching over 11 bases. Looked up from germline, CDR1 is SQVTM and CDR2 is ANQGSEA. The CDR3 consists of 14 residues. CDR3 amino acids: CSVETSGNADTHYF. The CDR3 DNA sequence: TGCAGCGTTGAGACTAGCGGGAACGCAGATACGCACTATTTT.

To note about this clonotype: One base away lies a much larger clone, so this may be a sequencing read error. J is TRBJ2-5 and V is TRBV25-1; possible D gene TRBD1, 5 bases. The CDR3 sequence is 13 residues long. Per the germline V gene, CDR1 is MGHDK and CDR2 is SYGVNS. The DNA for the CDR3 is TGTGTCAGCAGTGGAAGGGGCCAAGAGACCCAGTACTTC. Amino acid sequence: CVSSGRGQETQYF.

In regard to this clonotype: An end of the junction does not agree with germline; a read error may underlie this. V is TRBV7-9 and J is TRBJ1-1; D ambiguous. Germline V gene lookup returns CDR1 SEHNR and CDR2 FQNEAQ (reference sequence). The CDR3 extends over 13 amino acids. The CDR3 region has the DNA TGTGCCAGCAGCTTGGAGGTTGAAACTGAAACTTTCTTT. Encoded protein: CASSLEVETETFF. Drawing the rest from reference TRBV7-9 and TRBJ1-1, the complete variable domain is DTGVSQNPRHKITKRGQNVTFRCDPISEHNRLYWYRQTLGQGPEFLTYFQNEAQLEKSRLLSDRFSAERPKGSFSTLEIQRTEQGDSAMYLCASSLEVETETFFGQGTRLTVV.

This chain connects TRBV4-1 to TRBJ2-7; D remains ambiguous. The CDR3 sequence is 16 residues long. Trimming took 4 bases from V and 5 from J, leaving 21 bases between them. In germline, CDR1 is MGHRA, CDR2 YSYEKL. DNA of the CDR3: TGCGCCAGCAGCCCACAGACTTCACAAATCCCCCACGAGCAGTACTTC. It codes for CASSPQTSQIPHEQYF.

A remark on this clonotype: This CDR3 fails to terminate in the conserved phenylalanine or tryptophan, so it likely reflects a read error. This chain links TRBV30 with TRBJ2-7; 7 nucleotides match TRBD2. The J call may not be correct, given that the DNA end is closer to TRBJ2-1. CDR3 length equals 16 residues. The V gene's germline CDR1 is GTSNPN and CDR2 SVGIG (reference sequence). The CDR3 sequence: CARSLPGLEGRYEQFI. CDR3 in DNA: TGTGCCCGGAGTCTTCCAGGACTAGAGGGAAGATACGAGCAGTTCATC.

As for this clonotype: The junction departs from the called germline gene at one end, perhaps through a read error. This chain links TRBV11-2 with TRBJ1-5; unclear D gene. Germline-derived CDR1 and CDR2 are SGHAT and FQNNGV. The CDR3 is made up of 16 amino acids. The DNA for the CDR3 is TGTGCCAGCAGCATAGGAGATACGGGTTGGGCTCAGCCCCATCATTTT. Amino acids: CASSIGDTGWAQPHHF.

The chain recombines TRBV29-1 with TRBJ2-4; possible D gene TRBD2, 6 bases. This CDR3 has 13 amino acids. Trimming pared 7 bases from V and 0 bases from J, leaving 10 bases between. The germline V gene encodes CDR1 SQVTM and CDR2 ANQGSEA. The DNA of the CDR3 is TGCAGCGGGGGGGTAATAGCCAAAAACATTCAGTACTTC. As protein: CSGGVIAKNIQYF.

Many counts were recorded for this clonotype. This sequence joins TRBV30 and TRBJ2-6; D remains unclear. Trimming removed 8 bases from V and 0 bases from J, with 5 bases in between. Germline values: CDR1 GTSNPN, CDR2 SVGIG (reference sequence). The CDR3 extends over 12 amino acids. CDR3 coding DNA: TGTGCCCTCCTCTCTGGGGCCAACGTCCTGACTTTC. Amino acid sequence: CALLSGANVLTF. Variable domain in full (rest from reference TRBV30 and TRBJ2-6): SQTIHQWPATLVQPVGSPLSLECTVEGTSNPNLYWYRQAAGRGLQLLFYSVGIGQISSEVPQNLSASRPQDRQFILSSKKLLLSDSGFYLCALLSGANVLTFGAGSRLTVL.

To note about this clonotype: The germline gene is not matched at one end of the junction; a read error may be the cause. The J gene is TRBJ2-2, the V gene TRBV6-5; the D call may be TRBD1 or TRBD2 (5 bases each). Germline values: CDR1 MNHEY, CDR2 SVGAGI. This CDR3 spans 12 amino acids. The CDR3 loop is CASNWDAGELFF. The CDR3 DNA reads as TGTGCCAGCAACTGGGACGCCGGGGAACTGTTTTTT.

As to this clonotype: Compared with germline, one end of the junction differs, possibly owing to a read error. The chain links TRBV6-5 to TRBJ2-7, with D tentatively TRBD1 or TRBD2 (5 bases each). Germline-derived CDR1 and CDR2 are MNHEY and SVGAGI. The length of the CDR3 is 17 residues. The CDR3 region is CASSGMRGATRRYEQYF. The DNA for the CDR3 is TGTGCCAGCAGTGGTATGAGAGGGGCGACTCGACGTTACGAGCAGTACTTT.

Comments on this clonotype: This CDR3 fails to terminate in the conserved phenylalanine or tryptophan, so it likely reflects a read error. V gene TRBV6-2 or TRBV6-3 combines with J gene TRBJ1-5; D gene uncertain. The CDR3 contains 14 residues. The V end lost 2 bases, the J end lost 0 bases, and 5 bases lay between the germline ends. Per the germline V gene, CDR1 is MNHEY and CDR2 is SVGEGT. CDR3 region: CASSYRPSNQPQHH. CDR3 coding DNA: TGTGCCAGCAGTTACCGACCTAGCAATCAGCCCCAGCATCAT.

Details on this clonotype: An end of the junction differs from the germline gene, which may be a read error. The CDR3 DNA sequence: TGTGCCAGCAGTCCGTCTAGCGGAGGGAACACCGGGGAACTGTTTTTT. This sequence encodes CASSPSSGGNTGELFF. The gene calls are TRBV12-3 or TRBV12-4 and TRBJ2-2; 7 nucleotides match TRBD2. The CDR3 consists of 16 residues.

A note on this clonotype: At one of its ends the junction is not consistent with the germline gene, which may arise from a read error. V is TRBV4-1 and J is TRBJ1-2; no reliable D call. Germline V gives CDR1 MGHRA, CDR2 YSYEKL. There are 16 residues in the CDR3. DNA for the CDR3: TGCGCCATCAGCCAAGTCTCGACGGCGAACCTCTATGGCTACATCTTC. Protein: CAISQVSTANLYGYIF.

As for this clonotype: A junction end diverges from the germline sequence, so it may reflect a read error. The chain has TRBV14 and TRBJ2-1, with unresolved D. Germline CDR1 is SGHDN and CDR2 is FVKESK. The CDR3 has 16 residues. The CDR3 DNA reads TGTGCTAGCAGTGCCGTAGCAGGATGGATAAACAATGAGCAGTTCTTC. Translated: CASSAVAGWINNEQFF.